This is a list of T cell receptor beta chains from one sample in a study of T cell responses to AZD1222 COVID-19 vaccine. Profiling relied on immunoSEQ multiplex PCR, and the TCRdb table lists in-frame clones only, not all of them. Of 160,000 or so clones listed, under 95% are singletons. The material sequenced was peripheral blood, taken on day 0 of MenACWY control vaccination. These receptors were obtained from an adult in good health. Each CDR3 is given without its conserved first and last residue. The size entry is marked missing in some rows and otherwise reads once, few, many or a size class.

V gene: TRBV3-1/TRBV3-2; clone size: few; CDR3 protein: ASRRQRGTEAF
V gene: TRBV10-2; clone size: once; CDR3 protein: ASSLGLIGELF
V gene: TRBV11-3; clone size: .; CDR3 protein: ASSSWSGTSGNEQF
V gene: TRBV9; clone size: once; CDR3 protein: ASSDRQGAGTEAF
V gene: TRBV7-6; clone size: few; CDR3 protein: ASSPQSITEAF
V gene: TRBV5-1; clone size: .; CDR3 protein: ASSLVTLAGVGTDTQY
V gene: TRBV27; clone size: .; CDR3 protein: ASSPTFSRDIYEKLF
V gene: TRBV10-3; clone size: .; CDR3 protein: AISERTSGTYNEQF
V gene: TRBV12-3/TRBV12-4; clone size: .; CDR3 protein: ASSFGGGEQF
V gene: TRBV5-1; clone size: .; CDR3 protein: ASSLAGGSGNTIY
V gene: TRBV7-3; clone size: .; CDR3 protein: ASSLAFGPQH
V gene: TRBV28; clone size: .; CDR3 protein: ASSRGIGYEQY
V gene: TRBV15; clone size: .; CDR3 protein: ATSRDQGLEQY
V gene: TRBV6-5; clone size: once; CDR3 protein: ASSYSRGSNYGYT
V gene: TRBV15; clone size: few; CDR3 protein: ATSRGGSDEQY
V gene: TRBV10-2; clone size: .; CDR3 protein: ASSESVGISSYEQY
V gene: TRBV12-3/TRBV12-4; clone size: .; CDR3 protein: ASSFGGMETQY
V gene: TRBV27; clone size: .; CDR3 protein: ASSPLAGGYEQY
V gene: TRBV28; clone size: few; CDR3 protein: ATQAGGGYT
V gene: TRBV28; clone size: .; CDR3 protein: ASSRKGGLGYT
V gene: TRBV11-3; clone size: .; CDR3 protein: ASSPDGSTDTQY
V gene: TRBV30; clone size: .; CDR3 protein: AWSVFTEAF
V gene: TRBV18; clone size: .; CDR3 protein: ASSPQTRGQGSPLH
V gene: TRBV13; clone size: .; CDR3 protein: ASRRILVDGYT
V gene: TRBV9; clone size: .; CDR3 protein: ASSTRLAGVSEQF
V gene: TRBV28; clone size: once; CDR3 protein: ASSPTGAAGKAF
V gene: TRBV5-1; clone size: .; CDR3 protein: ASSAGTGQGNTEAF
V gene: TRBV2; clone size: .; CDR3 protein: ASPSIYGYT
V gene: TRBV28; clone size: .; CDR3 protein: ASSLARWAGSGNTIY
V gene: TRBV3-1/TRBV3-2; clone size: once; CDR3 protein: ASSPSGQGALTDTQY
V gene: TRBV29-1; clone size: .; CDR3 protein: SVVGSAGSSYEQY
V gene: TRBV2; clone size: .; CDR3 protein: ATGGQANGYT
V gene: TRBV7-8; clone size: .; CDR3 protein: ASSSLPGEDYNEQF
V gene: TRBV10-3; clone size: .; CDR3 protein: AISEGGNGNQPQH
V gene: TRBV2; clone size: .; CDR3 protein: ASSEDTLYSNQPQH
V gene: TRBV7-9; clone size: .; CDR3 protein: ASSQELTDTQY
V gene: TRBV6-6; clone size: .; CDR3 protein: ASSTPGGSNQPQH
V gene: TRBV7-2; clone size: .; CDR3 protein: ASSSLWGAAYEQY
V gene: TRBV29-1; clone size: .; CDR3 protein: SVEAQTGVAF
V gene: TRBV28; clone size: .; CDR3 protein: ASIGKAGTVNEKLF
V gene: TRBV30; clone size: .; CDR3 protein: AWSAAAGGNQPQH
V gene: TRBV24-1; clone size: .; CDR3 protein: ATSDPRGIRNTQY
V gene: TRBV28; clone size: .; CDR3 protein: ASSFLGQGALSTEAF
V gene: TRBV9; clone size: .; CDR3 protein: ASSTFDRPNTEAF
V gene: TRBV9; clone size: .; CDR3 protein: ASSVDPDSNTEAF
V gene: TRBV7-9; clone size: .; CDR3 protein: ASSLSAGDLHSNQPQH
V gene: TRBV7-2; clone size: .; CDR3 protein: ASSFGLAGVSGELF
V gene: TRBV7-7; clone size: .; CDR3 protein: ASSPRTGYREQF
V gene: TRBV25-1; clone size: .; CDR3 protein: ASSESRQLEETQY
V gene: TRBV27; clone size: once; CDR3 protein: ASTSAVHEQY
V gene: TRBV5-5; clone size: .; CDR3 protein: ASSRTGIGEKLF
V gene: TRBV15; clone size: .; CDR3 protein: ATAQGTDRVGANVLT
V gene: TRBV6-5; clone size: .; CDR3 protein: ASKSGYGSNQPQH
V gene: TRBV5-4; clone size: .; CDR3 protein: ASSLDSAYNEQF
V gene: TRBV11-2; clone size: .; CDR3 protein: ASSPRTSGNNEQF